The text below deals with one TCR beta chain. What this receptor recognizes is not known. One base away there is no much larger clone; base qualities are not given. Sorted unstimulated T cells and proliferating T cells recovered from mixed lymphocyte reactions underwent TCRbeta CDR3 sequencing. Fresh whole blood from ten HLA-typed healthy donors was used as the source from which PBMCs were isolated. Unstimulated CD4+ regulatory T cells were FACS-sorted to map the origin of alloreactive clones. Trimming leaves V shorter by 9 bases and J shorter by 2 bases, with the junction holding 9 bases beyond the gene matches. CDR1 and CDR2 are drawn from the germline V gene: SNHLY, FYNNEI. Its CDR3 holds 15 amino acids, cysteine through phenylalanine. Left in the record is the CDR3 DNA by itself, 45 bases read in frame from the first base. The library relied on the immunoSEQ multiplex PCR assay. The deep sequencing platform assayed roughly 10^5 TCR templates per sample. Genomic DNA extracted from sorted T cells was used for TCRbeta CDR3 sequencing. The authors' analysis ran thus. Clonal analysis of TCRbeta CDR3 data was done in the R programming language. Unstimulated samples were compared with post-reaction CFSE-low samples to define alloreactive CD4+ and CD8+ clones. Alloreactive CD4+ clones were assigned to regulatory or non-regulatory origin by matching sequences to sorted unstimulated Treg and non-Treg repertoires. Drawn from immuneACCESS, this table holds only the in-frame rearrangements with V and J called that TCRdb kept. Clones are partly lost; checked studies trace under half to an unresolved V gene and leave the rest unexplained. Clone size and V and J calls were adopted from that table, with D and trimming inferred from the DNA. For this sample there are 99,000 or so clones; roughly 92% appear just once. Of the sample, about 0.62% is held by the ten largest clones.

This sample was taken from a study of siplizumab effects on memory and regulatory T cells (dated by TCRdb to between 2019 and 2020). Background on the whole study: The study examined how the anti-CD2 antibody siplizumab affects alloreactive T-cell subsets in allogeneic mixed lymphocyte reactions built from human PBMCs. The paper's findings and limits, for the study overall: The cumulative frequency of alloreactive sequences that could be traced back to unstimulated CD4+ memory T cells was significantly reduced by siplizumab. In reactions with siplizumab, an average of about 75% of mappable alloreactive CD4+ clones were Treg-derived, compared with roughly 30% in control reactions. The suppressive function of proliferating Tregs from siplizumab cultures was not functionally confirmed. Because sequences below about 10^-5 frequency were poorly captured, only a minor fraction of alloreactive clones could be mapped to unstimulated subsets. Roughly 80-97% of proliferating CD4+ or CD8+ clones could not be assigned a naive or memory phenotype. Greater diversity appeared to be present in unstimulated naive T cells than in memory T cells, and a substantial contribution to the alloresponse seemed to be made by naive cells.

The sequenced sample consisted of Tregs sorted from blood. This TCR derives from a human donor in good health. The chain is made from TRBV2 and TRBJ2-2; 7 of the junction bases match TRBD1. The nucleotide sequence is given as TGTGCCAGGAATAAGGGGACAGCTAACACCGGGGAGCTGTTTTTT. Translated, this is CARNKGTANTGELFF.